This T cell receptor (beta chain) was sequenced in a study of regulatory T cells in long-lasting Graves disease. Time point noted: persistent/refractory GD, antithyroid drugs over 5 years with positive TRAb. The TCR library was made from RNA that had been extracted from PBMCs in TRIzol. With 3 bases removed from V and 6 bases from J, the gap between germline ends came to 24 bases. CDR3 length: 18 amino acids. The germline CDR1 and CDR2 sequences are MDHEN and SYDVKM. Both iRepertoire HTBI primers and Arm-PCR of CDR3 regions were used to build the TCR beta libraries. TCRdb ran MiXCR on the multiplex PCR reads and lists one entry per CDR3 protein. This table holds a few hundred thousand distinct CDR3 sequences, roughly 24% found once.

Sequencing used peripheral blood mononuclear cells (PBMCs), obtained when the disease was refractory, from a patient treated with antithyroid drugs. The TCR comes from a woman aged 40 to 50 with Graves disease. The V and J genes are TRBV28 and TRBJ1-5; D possibly corresponds to TRBD1 (6 bases). The CDR3 nucleotides are TGTGCCAGCAGTTTGGGGGGGCGTAAATGGGGGAGGATTCAGCCCCAGCATTTT. As protein: CASSLGGRKWGRIQPQHF.